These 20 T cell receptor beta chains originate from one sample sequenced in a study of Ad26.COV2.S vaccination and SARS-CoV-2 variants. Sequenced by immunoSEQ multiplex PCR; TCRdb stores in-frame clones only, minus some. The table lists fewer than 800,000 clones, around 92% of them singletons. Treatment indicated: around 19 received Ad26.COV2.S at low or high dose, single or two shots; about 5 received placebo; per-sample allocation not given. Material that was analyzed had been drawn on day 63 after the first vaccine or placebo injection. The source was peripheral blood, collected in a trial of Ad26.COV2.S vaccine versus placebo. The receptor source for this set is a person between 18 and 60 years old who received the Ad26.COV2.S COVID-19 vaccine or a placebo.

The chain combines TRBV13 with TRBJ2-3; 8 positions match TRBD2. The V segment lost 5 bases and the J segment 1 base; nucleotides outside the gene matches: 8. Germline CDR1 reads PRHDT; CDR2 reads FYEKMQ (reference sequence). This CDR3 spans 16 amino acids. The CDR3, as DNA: TGTGCCAGCAGCCTTCCGGGACTAGGAGGCACAGATACGCAGTATTTT. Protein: CASSLPGLGGTDTQYF.

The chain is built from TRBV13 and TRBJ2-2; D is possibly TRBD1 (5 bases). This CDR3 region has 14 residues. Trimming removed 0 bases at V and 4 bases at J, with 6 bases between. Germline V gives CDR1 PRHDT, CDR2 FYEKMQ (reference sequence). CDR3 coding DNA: TGTGCCAGCAGCTTAGGGGGGCGCACCGGGGAGCTGTTTTTT. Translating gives CASSLGGRTGELFF.

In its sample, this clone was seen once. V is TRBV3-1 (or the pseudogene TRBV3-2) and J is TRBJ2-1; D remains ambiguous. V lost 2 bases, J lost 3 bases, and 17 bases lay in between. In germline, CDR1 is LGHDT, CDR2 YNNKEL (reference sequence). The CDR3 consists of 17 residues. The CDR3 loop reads CASSQYLGGRFYNEQFF. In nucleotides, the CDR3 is TGTGCCAGCAGCCAATACCTCGGCGGACGGTTCTACAATGAGCAGTTCTTC.

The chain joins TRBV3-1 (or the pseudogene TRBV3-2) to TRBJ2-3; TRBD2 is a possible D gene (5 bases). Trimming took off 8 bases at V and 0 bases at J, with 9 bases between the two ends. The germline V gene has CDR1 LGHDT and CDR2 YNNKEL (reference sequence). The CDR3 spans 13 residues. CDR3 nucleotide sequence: TGTGCCAGCGGACTTACTAGCACAGATACGCAGTATTTT. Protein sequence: CASGLTSTDTQYF.

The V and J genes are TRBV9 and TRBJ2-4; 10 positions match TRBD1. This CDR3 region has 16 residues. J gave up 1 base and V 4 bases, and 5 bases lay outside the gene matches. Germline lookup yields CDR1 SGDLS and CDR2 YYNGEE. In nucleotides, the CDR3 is TGTGCCAGCAGCCCAAGGACAGGGGGGGCCAAAAACATTCAGTACTTC. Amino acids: CASSPRTGGAKNIQYF.

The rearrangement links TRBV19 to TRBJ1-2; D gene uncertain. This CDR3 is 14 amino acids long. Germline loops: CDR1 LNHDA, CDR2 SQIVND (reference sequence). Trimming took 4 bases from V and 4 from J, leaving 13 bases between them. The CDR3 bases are TGTGCCAGTAGTACACTGGGTTTAGGCTATGGCTACACCTTC. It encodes CASSTLGLGYGYTF.

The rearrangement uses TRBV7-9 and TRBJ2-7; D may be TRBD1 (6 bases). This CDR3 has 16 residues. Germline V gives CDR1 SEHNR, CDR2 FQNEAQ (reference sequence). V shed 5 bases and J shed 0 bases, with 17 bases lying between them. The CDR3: CASSGRGQSLSYEQYF. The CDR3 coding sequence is TGTGCCAGCAGCGGACGCGGACAGTCACTCTCCTACGAGCAGTACTTC.

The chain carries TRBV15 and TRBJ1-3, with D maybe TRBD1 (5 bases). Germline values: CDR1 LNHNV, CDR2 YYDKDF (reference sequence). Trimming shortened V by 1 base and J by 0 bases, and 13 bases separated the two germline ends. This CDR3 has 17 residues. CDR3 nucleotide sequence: TGTGCCACCAGCAGAGGGGACGTTGCAACCTCTGGAAACACCATATATTTT. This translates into CATSRGDVATSGNTIYF.

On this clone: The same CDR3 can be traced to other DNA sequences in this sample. The CDR3 region is CASSLSRGGYEQYF. The CDR3 DNA is TGTGCCAGCAGTTTATCGAGGGGAGGCTACGAGCAGTACTTC. The V call is TRBV27, the J call TRBJ2-7; tentatively, D is TRBD2 (6 bases). V was trimmed by 0 bases and J by 3 bases, leaving 9 bases between them. Germline CDR1 is MNHEY and CDR2 is SMNVEV (reference sequence). The CDR3 length is 14 residues.

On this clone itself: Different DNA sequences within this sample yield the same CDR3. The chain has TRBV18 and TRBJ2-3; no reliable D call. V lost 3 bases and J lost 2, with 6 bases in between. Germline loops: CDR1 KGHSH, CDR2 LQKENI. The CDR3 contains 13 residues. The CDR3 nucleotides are TGTGCCAGCTCACCTATATCCACAGATACGCAGTATTTT. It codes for CASSPISTDTQYF.

CDR3 DNA sequence: TGTGCCACCCGGGACAGGGTTGTTGGCTACACCTTC. Amino acid sequence: CATRDRVVGYTF. The chain combines TRBV19 with TRBJ1-2; 9 bases are shared with TRBD1. Losses at the gene ends were 10 bases for V and 7 bases for J; bases not matched to a gene: 7. From germline, CDR1 is LNHDA and CDR2 SQIVND (reference sequence). CDR3 length: 12 residues.

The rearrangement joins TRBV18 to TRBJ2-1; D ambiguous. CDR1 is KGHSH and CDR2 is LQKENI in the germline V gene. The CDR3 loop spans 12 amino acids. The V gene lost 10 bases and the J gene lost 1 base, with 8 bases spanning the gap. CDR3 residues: CATSPSYNEQFF. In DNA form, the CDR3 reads TGTGCCACCTCCCCATCCTACAATGAGCAGTTCTTC.

The CDR3 protein is CAWTGGAYNEQFF. CDR3 bases: TGTGCCTGGACGGGGGGAGCTTACAATGAGCAGTTCTTC. The V call is TRBV30, the J call TRBJ2-1, with 7 positions matching TRBD2. The germline V gene has CDR1 GTSNPN and CDR2 SVGIG (reference sequence). The J segment lost 4 bases and the V segment lost 4 bases, leaving 4 bases of the junction unmatched. This CDR3 has 13 residues.

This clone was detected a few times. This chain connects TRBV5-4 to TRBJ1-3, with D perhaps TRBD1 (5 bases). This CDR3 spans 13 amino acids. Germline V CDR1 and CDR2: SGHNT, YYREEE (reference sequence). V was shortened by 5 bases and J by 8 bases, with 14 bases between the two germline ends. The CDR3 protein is CASSWLGDDTIYF. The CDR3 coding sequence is TGTGCCAGCAGTTGGTTGGGGGACGACACCATATATTTT.

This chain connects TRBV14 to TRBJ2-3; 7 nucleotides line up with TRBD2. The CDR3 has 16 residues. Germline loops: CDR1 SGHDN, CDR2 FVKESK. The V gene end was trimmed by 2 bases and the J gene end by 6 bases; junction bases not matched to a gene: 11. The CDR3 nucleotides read TGTGCCAGCAGCCAATTCTTCAGCGGGACGAACGATACGCAGTATTTT. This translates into CASSQFFSGTNDTQYF. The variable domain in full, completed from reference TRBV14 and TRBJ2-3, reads EAGVTQFPSHSVIEKGQTVTLRCDPISGHDNLYWYRRVMGKEIKFLLHFVKESKQDESGMPNNRFLAERTGGTYSTLKVQPAELEDSGVYFCASSQFFSGTNDTQYFGPGTRLTVL.

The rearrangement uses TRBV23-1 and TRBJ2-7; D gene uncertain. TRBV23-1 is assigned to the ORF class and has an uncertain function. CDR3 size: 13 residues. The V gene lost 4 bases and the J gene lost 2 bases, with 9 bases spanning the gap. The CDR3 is CASSLPGPYEQYF. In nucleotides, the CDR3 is TGCGCCAGCAGTCTTCCAGGACCCTACGAGCAGTACTTC.

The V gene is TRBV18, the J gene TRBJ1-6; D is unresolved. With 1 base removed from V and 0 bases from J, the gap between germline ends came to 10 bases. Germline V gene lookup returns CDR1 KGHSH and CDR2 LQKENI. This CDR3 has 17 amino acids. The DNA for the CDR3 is TGTGCCAGCTCACCACTTTCGGGGATCTCCTATAATTCACCCCTCCACTTT. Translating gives CASSPLSGISYNSPLHF.

The CDR3 coding sequence is TGTGCCAGACGGAGTGGGGGGATCACTGGAAACACCATATATTTT. Residues: CARRSGGITGNTIYF. This sequence joins TRBV7-3 and TRBJ1-3, with D possibly being TRBD1 (5 bases). The CDR3 is 15 amino acids. Trimming left V 9 bases short and J 2 bases short, with 17 bases between. Germline lookup yields CDR1 SGHTA and CDR2 FQGTGA.

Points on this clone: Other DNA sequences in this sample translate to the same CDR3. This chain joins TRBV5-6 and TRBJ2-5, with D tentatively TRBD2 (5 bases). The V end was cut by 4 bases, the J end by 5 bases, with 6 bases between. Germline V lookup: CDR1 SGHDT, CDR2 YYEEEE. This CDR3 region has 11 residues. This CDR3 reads CASSREETQYF. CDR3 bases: TGTGCCAGCAGCAGGGAGGAGACCCAGTACTTC.

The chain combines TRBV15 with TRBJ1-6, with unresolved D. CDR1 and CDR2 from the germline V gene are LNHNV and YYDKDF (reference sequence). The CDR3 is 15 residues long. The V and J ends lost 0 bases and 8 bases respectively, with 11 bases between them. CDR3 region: CATSRDQGRYSPLHF. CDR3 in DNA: TGTGCCACCAGCAGAGATCAAGGAAGGTATTCACCCCTCCACTTT. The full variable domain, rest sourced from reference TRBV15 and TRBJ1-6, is DAMVIQNPRYQVTQFGKPVTLSCSQTLNHNVMYWYQQKSSQAPKLLFHYYDKDFNNEADTPDNFQSRRPNTSFCFLDIRSPGLGDTAMYLCATSRDQGRYSPLHFGNGTRLTVT.